This T cell receptor beta chain emerged from a study of cytomegalovirus exposure and HLA in healthy donors. Broader study findings: Confirmation was obtained in vitro that a few CMV-associated chains are specific for CMV antigens.

CDR3 length equals 16 residues. Germline V CDR1 and CDR2: SGHAT, FQNNGV. V lost 1 base and J lost 2, with 12 bases in between. Of note for this clone: The antigen is not known.

Here immunoSEQ multiplex PCR was the method, and the copy in TCRdb shows in-frame clones only, minus some. Altogether over 200,000 clones are present, around nine tenths being singletons, with the ten largest covering roughly 2%. Sequenced sample: PBMCs. This TCR was recovered from a woman aged 18 to 35 in good health and CMV-seropositive. J is TRBJ1-5 and V is TRBV11-2, with D possibly being TRBD1 (6 bases). The CDR3 spells CASSLGLGAGNQPQHF. In DNA form, the CDR3 reads TGTGCCAGCAGCTTAGGATTGGGGGCAGGCAATCAGCCCCAGCATTTT. Combining the CDR3 with reference TRBV11-2 and TRBJ1-5 gives the whole variable domain EAGVAQSPRYKIIEKRQSVAFWCNPISGHATLYWYQQILGQGPKLLIQFQNNGVVDDSQLPKDRFSAERLKGVDSTLKIQPAKLEDSAVYLCASSLGLGAGNQPQHFGDGTRLSIL.